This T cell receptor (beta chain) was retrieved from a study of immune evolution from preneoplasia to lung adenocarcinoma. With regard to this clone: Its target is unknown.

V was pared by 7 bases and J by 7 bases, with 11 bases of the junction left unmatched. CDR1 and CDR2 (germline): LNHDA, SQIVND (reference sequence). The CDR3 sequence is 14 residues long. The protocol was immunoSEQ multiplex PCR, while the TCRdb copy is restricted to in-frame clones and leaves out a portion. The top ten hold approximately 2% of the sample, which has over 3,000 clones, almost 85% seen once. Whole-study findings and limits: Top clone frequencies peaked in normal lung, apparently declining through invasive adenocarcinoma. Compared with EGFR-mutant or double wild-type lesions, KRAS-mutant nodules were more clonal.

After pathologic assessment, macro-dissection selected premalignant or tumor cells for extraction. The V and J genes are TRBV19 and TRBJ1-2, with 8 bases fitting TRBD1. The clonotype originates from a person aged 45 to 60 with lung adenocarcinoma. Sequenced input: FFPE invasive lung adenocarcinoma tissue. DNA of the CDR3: TGTGCCAGTAACGATTCCAGGGGGCGCGGTGGCTACACCTTC. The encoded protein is CASNDSRGRGGYTF.